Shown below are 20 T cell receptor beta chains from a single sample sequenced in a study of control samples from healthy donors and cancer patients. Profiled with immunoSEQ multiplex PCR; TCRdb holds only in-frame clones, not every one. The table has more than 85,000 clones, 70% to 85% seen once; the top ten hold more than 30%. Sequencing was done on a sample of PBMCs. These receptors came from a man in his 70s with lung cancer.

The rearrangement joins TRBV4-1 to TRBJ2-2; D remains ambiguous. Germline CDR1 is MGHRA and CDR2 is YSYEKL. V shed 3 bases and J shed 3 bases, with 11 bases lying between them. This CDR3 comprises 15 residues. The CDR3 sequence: CASSHGGPDTGELFF. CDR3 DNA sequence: TGCGCCAGCAGCCATGGCGGACCTGACACCGGGGAGCTGTTTTTT.

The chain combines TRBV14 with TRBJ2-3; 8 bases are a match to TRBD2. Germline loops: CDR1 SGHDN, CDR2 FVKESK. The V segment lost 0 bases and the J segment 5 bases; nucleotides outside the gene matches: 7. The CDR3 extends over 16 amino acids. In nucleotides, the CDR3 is TGTGCCAGCAGCCAAGATTTAGCGGGGCTGGGAGATACGCAGTATTTT. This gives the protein CASSQDLAGLGDTQYF. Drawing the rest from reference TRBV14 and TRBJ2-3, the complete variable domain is EAGVTQFPSHSVIEKGQTVTLRCDPISGHDNLYWYRRVMGKEIKFLLHFVKESKQDESGMPNNRFLAERTGGTYSTLKVQPAELEDSGVYFCASSQDLAGLGDTQYFGPGTRLTVL.

CDR3 region: CASTDAGTPRGKLFF. CDR3 coding DNA: TGCGCCAGCACCGACGCAGGGACACCCCGGGGAAAACTGTTTTTT. The chain employs TRBV10-1 and TRBJ1-4, with TRBD1 as a possible D gene (6 bases). Trimming left V 7 bases short and J 10 bases short, with 22 bases between. The germline CDR1 and CDR2 sequences are WNHNN and SYGVQD (reference sequence). The CDR3 length is 15 residues.

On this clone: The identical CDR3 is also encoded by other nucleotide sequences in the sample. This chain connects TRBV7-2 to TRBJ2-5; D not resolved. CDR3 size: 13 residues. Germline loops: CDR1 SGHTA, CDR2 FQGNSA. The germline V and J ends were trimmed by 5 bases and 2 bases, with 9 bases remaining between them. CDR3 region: CASSLTPQETQYF. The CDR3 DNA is TGTGCCAGCAGCCTCACACCTCAAGAGACCCAGTACTTC.

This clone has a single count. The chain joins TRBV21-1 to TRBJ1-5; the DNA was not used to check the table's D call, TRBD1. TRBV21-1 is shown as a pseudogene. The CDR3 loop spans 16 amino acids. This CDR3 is CASSAPGRRGNQPQHF. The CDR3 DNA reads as TGTGCCAGCAGCGCTCCAGGGCGCAGGGGCAATCAGCCCCAGCATTTT.

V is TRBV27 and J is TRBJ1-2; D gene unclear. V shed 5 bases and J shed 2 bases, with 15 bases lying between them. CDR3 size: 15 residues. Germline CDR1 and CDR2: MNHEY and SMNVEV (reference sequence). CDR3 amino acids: CASSPQADHNYGYTF. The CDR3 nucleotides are TGTGCCAGCAGTCCCCAGGCAGACCACAACTATGGCTACACCTTC.

The CDR3 protein is CATSAGVGSYEQYF. The CDR3, as DNA: TGTGCCACCAGTGCCGGGGTGGGCTCCTACGAGCAGTACTTC. The gene calls are TRBV24-1 and TRBJ2-7; TRBD2 is a possible D gene (5 bases). Germline assignment: CDR1 KGHDR and CDR2 SFDVKD. V was shortened by 5 bases and J by 0 bases, with 10 bases between the two germline ends. This CDR3 spans 14 amino acids.

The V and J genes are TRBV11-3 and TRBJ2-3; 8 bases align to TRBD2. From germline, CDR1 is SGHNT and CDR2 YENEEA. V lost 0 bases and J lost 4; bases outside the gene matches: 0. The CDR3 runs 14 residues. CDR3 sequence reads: CASSLEAGADTQYF. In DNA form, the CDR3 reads TGTGCCAGCAGCTTAGAAGCGGGGGCAGATACGCAGTATTTT.

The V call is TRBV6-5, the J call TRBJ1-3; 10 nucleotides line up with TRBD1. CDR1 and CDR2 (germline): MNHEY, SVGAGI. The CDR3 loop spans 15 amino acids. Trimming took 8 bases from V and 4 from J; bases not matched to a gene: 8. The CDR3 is CASSAVTGGGNTIYF. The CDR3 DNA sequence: TGTGCCAGCTCGGCCGTGACAGGGGGCGGAAACACCATATATTTT.

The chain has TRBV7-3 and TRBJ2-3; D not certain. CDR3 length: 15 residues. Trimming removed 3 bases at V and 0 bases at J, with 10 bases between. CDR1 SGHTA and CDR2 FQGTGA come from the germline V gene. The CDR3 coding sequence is TGTGCCAGCAGCTTGAACAGCCCTAGCACAGATACGCAGTATTTT. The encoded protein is CASSLNSPSTDTQYF.

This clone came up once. The CDR3 protein is CASSSGWRGRQPQHF. The CDR3 DNA reads as TGTGCCAGCAGCTCGGGATGGAGGGGGCGTCAGCCCCAGCATTTT. J is TRBJ1-5 and V is TRBV7-2; 7 bases agree with TRBD1. The germline gives CDR1 SGHTA, CDR2 FQGNSA. After removal of 4 bases from V and 6 bases from J, the junction contained 9 bases not matched to a gene. This CDR3 has 15 residues.

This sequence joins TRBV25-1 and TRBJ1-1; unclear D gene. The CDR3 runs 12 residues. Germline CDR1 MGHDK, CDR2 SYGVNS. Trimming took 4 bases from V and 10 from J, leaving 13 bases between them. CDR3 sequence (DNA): TGTGCCAGCAGTGCCCGTCAGGAGGTAGCTTTCTTT. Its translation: CASSARQEVAFF. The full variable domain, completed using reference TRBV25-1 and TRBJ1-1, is EADIYQTPRYLVIGTGKKITLECSQTMGHDKMYWYQQDPGMELHLIHYSYGVNSTEKGDLSSESTVSRIRTEHFPLTLESARPSHTSQYLCASSARQEVAFFGQGTRLTVV.

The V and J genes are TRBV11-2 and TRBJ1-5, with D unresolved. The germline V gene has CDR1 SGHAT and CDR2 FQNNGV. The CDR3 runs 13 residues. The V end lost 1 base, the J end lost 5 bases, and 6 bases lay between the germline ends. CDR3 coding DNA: TGTGCCAGCAGCTTAGGTCCTCATCAGCCCCAGCATTTT. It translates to CASSLGPHQPQHF.

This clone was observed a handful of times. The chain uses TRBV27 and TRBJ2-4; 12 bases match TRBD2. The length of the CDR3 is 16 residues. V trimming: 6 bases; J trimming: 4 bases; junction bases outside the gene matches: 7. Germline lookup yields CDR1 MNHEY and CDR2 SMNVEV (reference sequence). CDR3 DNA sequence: TGTGCCAGCAGCCCTCCCGGACTAGCGGGGAAAAACATTCAGTACTTC. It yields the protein CASSPPGLAGKNIQYF.

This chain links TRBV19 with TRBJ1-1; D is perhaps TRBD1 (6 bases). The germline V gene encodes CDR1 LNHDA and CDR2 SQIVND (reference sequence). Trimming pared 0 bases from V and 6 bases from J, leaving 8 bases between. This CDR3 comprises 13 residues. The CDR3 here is CASSIERGAEAFF. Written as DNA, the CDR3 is TGTGCCAGTAGTATAGAAAGGGGGGCTGAAGCTTTCTTT.

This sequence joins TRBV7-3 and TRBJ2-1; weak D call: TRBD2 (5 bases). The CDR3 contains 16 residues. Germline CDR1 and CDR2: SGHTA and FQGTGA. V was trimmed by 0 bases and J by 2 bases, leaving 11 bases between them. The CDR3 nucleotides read TGTGCCAGCAGCTTAACGGGTGCGGGCACCTACAATGAGCAGTTCTTC. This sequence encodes CASSLTGAGTYNEQFF.

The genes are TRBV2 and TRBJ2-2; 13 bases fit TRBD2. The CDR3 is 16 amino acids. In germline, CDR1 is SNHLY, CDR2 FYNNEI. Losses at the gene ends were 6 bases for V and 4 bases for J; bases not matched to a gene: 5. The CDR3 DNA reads TGTGCCAGCAGAGGGGGACTAGCGGGGACCACCGGGGAGCTGTTTTTT. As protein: CASRGGLAGTTGELFF. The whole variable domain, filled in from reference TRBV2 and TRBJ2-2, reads EPEVTQTPSHQVTQMGQEVILRCVPISNHLYFYWYRQILGQKVEFLVSFYNNEISEKSEIFDDQFSVERPDGSNFTLKIRSTKLEDSAMYFCASRGGLAGTTGELFFGEGSRLTVL.

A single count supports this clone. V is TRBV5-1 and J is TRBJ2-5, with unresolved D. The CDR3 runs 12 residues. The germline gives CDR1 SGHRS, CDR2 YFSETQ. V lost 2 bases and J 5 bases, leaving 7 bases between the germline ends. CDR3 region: CASSFLAETQYF. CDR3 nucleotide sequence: TGCGCCAGCAGCTTTCTGGCGGAGACCCAGTACTTC.

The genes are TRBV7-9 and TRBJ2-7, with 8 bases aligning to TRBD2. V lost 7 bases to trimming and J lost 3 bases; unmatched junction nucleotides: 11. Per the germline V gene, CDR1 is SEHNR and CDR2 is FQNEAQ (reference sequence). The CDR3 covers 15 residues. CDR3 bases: TGTGCCAGCACCACAGCCAGCGGGGGATACTACGAGCAGTACTTC. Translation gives CASTTASGGYYEQYF.

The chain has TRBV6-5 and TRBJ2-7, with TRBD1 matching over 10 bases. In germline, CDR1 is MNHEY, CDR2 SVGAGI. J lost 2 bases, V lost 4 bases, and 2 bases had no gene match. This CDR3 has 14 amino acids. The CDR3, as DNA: TGTGCCAGCAGTTCCGGACAGGGGGCCTACGAGCAGTACTTC. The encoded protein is CASSSGQGAYEQYF.